A single sample gave rise to the 6 T cell receptor beta chains below, sequenced in a study of blood T cell repertoires in COVID-19. Generated by immunoSEQ multiplex PCR, the TCRdb table keeps only in-frame clones and is missing some. The sample shows 150,000 to 200,000 clones, approximately 80% of them seen only once. Sequences were obtained from peripheral blood. The receptor set was obtained from a woman aged 45 to 65 with active or convalescent COVID-19.

V is TRBV11-2 and J is TRBJ2-3; 10 bases are shared with TRBD2. There are 18 residues in the CDR3. In germline, CDR1 is SGHAT, CDR2 FQNNGV. J lost 3 bases, V lost 5 bases, and 14 bases had no gene match. CDR3 nucleotide sequence: TGTGCCAGCAGCCCCTATGCCGCGGCTAGCGGGAGAACAGATACGCAGTATTTT. Translated, it gives CASSPYAAASGRTDTQYF.

V usage is TRBV7-2 and J usage is TRBJ1-5; unclear D gene. V was cut by 3 bases and J by 3 bases, with 12 bases left in between. The CDR3 is 15 amino acids. Germline-derived CDR1 and CDR2 are SGHTA and FQGNSA. The CDR3 bases are TGTGCCAGCAGCTTTACGAACGCGCTCAATCAGCCCCAGCATTTT. Its translation is CASSFTNALNQPQHF.

The chain carries TRBV27 and TRBJ2-5, with D unclear. The germline gives CDR1 MNHEY, CDR2 SMNVEV (reference sequence). This CDR3 contains 15 residues. Trimming removed 3 bases at V and 0 bases at J, with 11 bases between. CDR3 protein: CASSFGGRYQETQYF. The CDR3 nucleotides are TGTGCCAGCAGTTTCGGTGGCAGGTACCAAGAGACCCAGTACTTC.

The genes are TRBV5-1 and TRBJ2-5; D might be TRBD1 (6 bases). V was trimmed by 0 bases and J by 4 bases, leaving 7 bases between them. This CDR3 has 13 residues. Germline-derived CDR1 and CDR2 are SGHRS and YFSETQ. CDR3 amino acids: CASSLDRAETQYF. The CDR3, as DNA: TGCGCCAGCAGCTTGGACAGGGCAGAGACCCAGTACTTC.

The genes are TRBV19 and TRBJ1-2, with D uncertain. CDR3 size: 13 residues. V was trimmed by 4 bases and J by 3 bases, leaving 9 bases between them. Germline CDR1 and CDR2: LNHDA and SQIVND (reference sequence). CDR3 loop: CASSTRRDYGYTF. CDR3 DNA sequence: TGTGCCAGTAGTACCCGGCGGGACTATGGCTACACCTTC. The full variable domain, rest sourced from reference TRBV19 and TRBJ1-2, is DGGITQSPKYLFRKEGQNVTLSCEQNLNHDAMYWYRQDPGQGLRLIYYSQIVNDFQKGDIAEGYSVSREKKESFPLTVTSAQKNPTAFYLCASSTRRDYGYTFGSGTRLTVV.

This clone has only a few counts. The gene calls are TRBV2 and TRBJ2-4, with D maybe TRBD2 (5 bases). Trimming left V 4 bases short and J 3 bases short, with 22 bases between. The CDR3 consists of 18 residues. Germline V gene lookup returns CDR1 SNHLY and CDR2 FYNNEI. In nucleotides, the CDR3 is TGTGCCAGCAGTGGTGCAGGTGTGCGGGTTGGTTACAAAAACATTCAGTACTTC. Translating gives CASSGAGVRVGYKNIQYF.